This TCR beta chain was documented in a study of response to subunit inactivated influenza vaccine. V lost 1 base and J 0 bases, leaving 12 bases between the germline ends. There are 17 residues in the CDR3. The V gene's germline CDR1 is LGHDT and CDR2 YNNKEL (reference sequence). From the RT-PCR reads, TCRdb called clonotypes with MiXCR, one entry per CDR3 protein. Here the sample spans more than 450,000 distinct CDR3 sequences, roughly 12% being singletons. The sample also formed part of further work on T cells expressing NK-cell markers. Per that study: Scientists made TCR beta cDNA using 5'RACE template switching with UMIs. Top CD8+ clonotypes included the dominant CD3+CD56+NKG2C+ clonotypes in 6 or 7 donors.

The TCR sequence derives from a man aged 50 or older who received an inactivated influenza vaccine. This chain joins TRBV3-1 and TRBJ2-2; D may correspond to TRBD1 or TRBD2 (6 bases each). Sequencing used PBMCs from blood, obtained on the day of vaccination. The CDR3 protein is CASSQVGGSANTGELFF. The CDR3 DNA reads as TGTGCCAGCAGCCAAGTCGGGGGCAGCGCGAACACCGGGGAGCTGTTTTTT. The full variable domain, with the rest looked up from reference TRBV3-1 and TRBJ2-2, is DTAVSQTPKYLVTQMGNDKSIKCEQNLGHDTMYWYKQDSKKFLKIMFSYNNKELIINETVPNRFSPKSPDKAHLNLHINSLELGDSAVYFCASSQVGGSANTGELFFGEGSRLTVL.